A single sample gave rise to the 5 T cell receptor beta chains below, sequenced in a study of blood T cell repertoires in COVID-19. Clones were read by immunoSEQ multiplex PCR, and TCRdb kept only the in-frame ones, dropping some. In the table there are under 250,000 clones, more than 75% of which are singletons. Sequences were obtained from peripheral blood. These receptors came from a woman aged 40 to 50 with COVID-19, enrolled during active disease.

J is TRBJ1-2 and V is TRBV13; the match to TRBD1 covers 8 bases. The V gene end was trimmed by 5 bases and the J gene end by 4 bases; junction bases not matched to a gene: 9. This CDR3 has 15 residues. The germline V gene has CDR1 PRHDT and CDR2 FYEKMQ (reference sequence). The chain's CDR3 is CASSTHPDRVYGYTF. CDR3 nucleotides: TGTGCCAGCAGCACCCACCCGGACAGGGTCTATGGCTACACCTTC.

The J gene is TRBJ2-3, the V gene TRBV9; D is possibly TRBD1 (6 bases). The V end was cut by 4 bases, the J end by 5 bases, with 8 bases between. The CDR3 sequence is 12 residues long. Germline V gene sequence: CDR1 SGDLS, CDR2 YYNGEE. CDR3 DNA sequence: TGTGCCAGCAGCAAACAGGGAGATACGCAGTATTTT. Translated, it gives CASSKQGDTQYF.

CDR3 sequence: CASSFGAAEAYEQYF. DNA of the CDR3: TGTGCCAGCAGCTTTGGTGCGGCGGAAGCCTACGAGCAGTACTTC. The rearrangement joins TRBV7-9 to TRBJ2-7; D is unresolved. V lost 3 bases to trimming and J lost 2 bases, with 14 bases between them. This CDR3 contains 15 residues. From germline, CDR1 is SEHNR and CDR2 FQNEAQ (reference sequence). Variable domain in full (rest from reference TRBV7-9 and TRBJ2-7): DTGVSQNPRHKITKRGQNVTFRCDPISEHNRLYWYRQTLGQGPEFLTYFQNEAQLEKSRLLSDRFSAERPKGSFSTLEIQRTEQGDSAMYLCASSFGAAEAYEQYFGPGTRLTVT.

The rearrangement uses TRBV5-5 and TRBJ1-2; D remains ambiguous. Germline V gene data show CDR1 as SGHKS and CDR2 as YYEKEE (reference sequence). There are 15 residues in the CDR3. V shed 6 bases and J shed 0 bases, with 15 bases lying between them. The CDR3 DNA sequence: TGTGCCAGCACACTTTGGCCGGGAGCTAACTATGGCTACACCTTC. This sequence encodes CASTLWPGANYGYTF.

This clone was seen a handful of times. The CDR3 DNA sequence: TGTGCCAGCAGTTCCGGAGGAATGGTGAACTACGAGCAGTACTTC. Protein: CASSSGGMVNYEQYF. J is TRBJ2-7 and V is TRBV6-5, with D possibly matching TRBD2 (5 bases). This CDR3 has 15 amino acids. The ends were cut back, 4 bases at V and 3 bases at J, with 16 bases in the middle. Germline CDR1 and CDR2: MNHEY and SVGAGI.